These T cell receptor beta chains were read from a single sample in a study of cytomegalovirus exposure and HLA in healthy donors. TCRdb's table, derived via immunoSEQ multiplex PCR, lists solely in-frame clones and lacks some. The sample consists of 220,000 or so clones, over 80% of them appearing once. Sequencing was performed on PBMCs. The receptors come from a woman under 40 in good health and CMV-seropositive. Each CDR3 is given with its conserved first and last residue. Fields, in order: D gene, clone size, J gene, V gene, CDR3 DNA, CDR3 protein. A D gene is named only where the DNA matches it firmly. A clone size is listed for some rows: how often the clone was seen (once, few, many), or a class if it is expanded.

TRBD2	-	TRBJ2-7	TRBV18	TGTGCCAGCTCAATACTAGCGGGAGGGCCTGGCGACGAGCAGTACTTC	CASSILAGGPGDEQYF
-	-	TRBJ1-1	TRBV18	TGTGCCAGCTCACCAGGGGTGTATCGCACTGAAGCTTTCTTT	CASSPGVYRTEAFF
-	once	TRBJ1-5	TRBV2	TGTGCCTCAAATGGACCCAACGAGGGCAATCAGCCCCAGCATTTT	CASNGPNEGNQPQHF
-	-	TRBJ2-7	TRBV15	TGTGCCACCAGCAGGGTCCCAGGGGCCCTTTCCTACGAGCAGTACTTC	CATSRVPGALSYEQYF
-	once	TRBJ2-7	TRBV30	TGTGCCTGGAGTACCCCAGGAATCCTCTCCTACGAGCAGTACTTC	CAWSTPGILSYEQYF
-	-	TRBJ1-1	TRBV7-3	TGTGCCAGCAGCTTATTATCAGTGAACACTGAAGCTTTCTTT	CASSLLSVNTEAFF
TRBD2	once	TRBJ2-3	TRBV9	TGTGCCAGCAGCCTCTTACTAGCGGATACGCAGTATTTT	CASSLLLADTQYF
-	-	TRBJ2-3	TRBV7-2	TGTGCCAGCAGCTTAACCCGCGCGAGACTCGCCCCTGGAGATACGCAGTATTTT	CASSLTRARLAPGDTQYF
TRBD2	-	TRBJ2-7	TRBV19	TGTGCCAGTAGCCCTTCCGGACTAGTGTCTGGTGAGCAGTACTTC	CASSPSGLVSGEQYF
-	-	TRBJ2-1	TRBV6-4	TGTGCCAGCAGTGACGGACCTCCCCCCAATGAGCAGTTCTTC	CASSDGPPPNEQFF
-	-	TRBJ2-2	TRBV7-2	TGTGCCAGCAGCCAGCGAATGGAGGGCCCGGTTACCGGGGAGCTGTTTTTT	CASSQRMEGPVTGELFF
-	-	TRBJ1-2	TRBV9	TGTGCCAGCAGCCCCACCGGGACTTACTATGGCTACACCTTC	CASSPTGTYYGYTF
TRBD1	once	TRBJ2-7	TRBV30	TGTGCCTGGAGTTTCGGGGACAGGGGGCGTCGCGAGCAGTACTTC	CAWSFGDRGRREQYF
TRBD2	-	TRBJ2-4	TRBV9	TGTGCCAGCAGCGGGCTAGCGGGAGGGCCTCCGAACATTCAGTACTTC	CASSGLAGGPPNIQYF
TRBD2	-	TRBJ2-2	TRBV2	TGTGCCAGCAGTGAAGCGCGGACTAGCGGGAGGGCCAGAATCCCCGGGGAGCTGTTTTTT	CASSEARTSGRARIPGELFF
-	-	TRBJ2-7	TRBV5-1	TGCGCCAGCAGCCAAAAATATCAGGCGTCCTACGAGCAGTACTTC	CASSQKYQASYEQYF
-	once	TRBJ1-2	TRBV11-2	TGTGCCAGCAGCCCAAGACCCCGGACCTCTGGATATGGCTACACCTTC	CASSPRPRTSGYGYTF
-	-	TRBJ1-1	TRBV2	TGTGCCACCGCGGGGACTGAAGCTTTCTTT	CATAGTEAFF
TRBD1	-	TRBJ2-4	TRBV30	TGTGCCTGGAGAAACCGGGACAGGGAAATTCAGTACTTC	CAWRNRDREIQYF
-	-	TRBJ2-7	TRBV11-3	TGTGCCAGCAGCTTACGGGACACCCTTAAACACGAGCAGTACTTC	CASSLRDTLKHEQYF
-	-	TRBJ1-2	TRBV5-1	TGCGCCAGCAGCAAGGGTGGACAGTATGGCTACACCTTC	CASSKGGQYGYTF
TRBD1	-	TRBJ1-2	TRBV5-4	TGTGCCAGCAGCTGGACAGGGGGCGTTAATGGCTACACCTTC	CASSWTGGVNGYTF
-	-	TRBJ1-2	TRBV15	TGTGCCACCAGCGTACCAGGGAGCTATGGCTACACCTTC	CATSVPGSYGYTF
TRBD1	-	TRBJ2-7	TRBV7-2	TGTGCCAGCAGCCCGCAGGACAGGCCGTCGGAGCAGTACTTC	CASSPQDRPSEQYF
-	-	TRBJ1-4	TRBV28	TGTGCCAGCAGTTTATCGGATGAAAAACTGTTTTTT	CASSLSDEKLFF
TRBD1	-	TRBJ1-2	TRBV29-1	TGCAGCGTTTATGAGGGGGCGTACTATGGCTACACCTTC	CSVYEGAYYGYTF
-	few	TRBJ2-1	TRBV30	TGTGCCTGGAGCACAAACGGCGGTGAGCAGTTCTTC	CAWSTNGGEQFF
-	-	TRBJ1-1	TRBV2	TGTGCCAGCAGGAAGCAGGGATTGAACACTGAAGCTTTCTTT	CASRKQGLNTEAFF
TRBD1	-	TRBJ1-2	TRBV15	TGTGCCACCAGCAGCGGAGGGACAGGGGTGGCTGGCTACACCTTC	CATSSGGTGVAGYTF
TRBD1	-	TRBJ1-5	TRBV28	TGTGCCAGCAGAGTCACAGGGGAATATCAGCCCCAGCATTTT	CASRVTGEYQPQHF
-	-	TRBJ2-7	TRBV6-5	TGTGCCAGCAGTTACTCGACACAGTTGTTCGACGAGCAGTACTTC	CASSYSTQLFDEQYF
-	-	TRBJ1-1	TRBV9	TGTGCCAGCAGCCGTAATACCGACACTGAAGCTTTCTTT	CASSRNTDTEAFF
TRBD1	-	TRBJ2-7	TRBV4-3	TGCGCCAGCAGCCAGGAAGGGACAGGGTACTACGAGCAGTACTTC	CASSQEGTGYYEQYF
TRBD2	-	TRBJ2-5	TRBV28	TGTGCCAGCGGCCAAATAGCGGGAGGCCAAGAGACCCAGTACTTC	CASGQIAGGQETQYF
-	once	TRBJ2-7	TRBV5-1	TGCGCCAGCAGTTCGAATGCAGGGGACGAGCAGTACTTC	CASSSNAGDEQYF
-	-	TRBJ2-7	TRBV6-1	TGTGCCAGCAGTGAAGGGGACTCGAGCTCCTACGAGCAGTACTTC	CASSEGDSSSYEQYF
TRBD1	-	TRBJ2-5	TRBV29-1	TGCAGCGGTGGGGGACAGCAAGAGACCCAGTACTTC	CSGGGQQETQYF
-	-	TRBJ2-3	TRBV18	TGTGCCAGCACAAAGACAGACACAGATACGCAGTATTTT	CASTKTDTDTQYF
-	-	TRBJ2-7	TRBV5-1	TGCGCCAGCGGGGGTGTGGGACATTCCTCCTACGAGCAGTACTTC	CASGGVGHSSYEQYF
TRBD2	-	TRBJ2-1	TRBV6-4	TGTGCCAGCAGTGACGGTGCGGGAGGCCTCAATGAGCAGTTCTTC	CASSDGAGGLNEQFF
-	-	TRBJ1-1	TRBV30	TGTGCCTGGAGTCCTAGTGGGACTTTATGGGGTGCTGAAGCTTTCTTT	CAWSPSGTLWGAEAFF
-	-	TRBJ1-1	TRBV28	TGTGCCAGCAGTTTGACAGAGGTCACTGAAGCTTTCTTT	CASSLTEVTEAFF
-	-	TRBJ2-7	TRBV4-1	TGCGCCAGCAGCCAACCGGGACAAGAATACGAGCAGTACTTC	CASSQPGQEYEQYF
TRBD2	-	TRBJ2-7	TRBV28	TGTGCCAGCGGAAGGGGACTAGCGAATTACGAGCAGTACTTC	CASGRGLANYEQYF
TRBD2	-	TRBJ2-7	TRBV5-1	TGCGCCAGCAGGGGACTAGCGGGGCGAAGCTCCTACGAGCAGTACTTC	CASRGLAGRSSYEQYF
-	-	TRBJ2-7	TRBV28	TGTGCCAGCAGCCTCCAGTATAGGGACTACGAGCAGTACTTC	CASSLQYRDYEQYF
-	-	TRBJ2-2	TRBV30	TGTGCCTGGAGTGTACTAGGCCCAAACACCGGGGAGCTGTTTTTT	CAWSVLGPNTGELFF
-	-	TRBJ2-6	TRBV30	TGTGCCTGGAGTCCCTCTGGGGCCAACGTCCTGACTTTC	CAWSPSGANVLTF
TRBD1	few	TRBJ1-3	TRBV5-1	TGCGCCAGCAGCTTACAGGGGCCCGCCAGCTCTGGAAACACCATATATTTT	CASSLQGPASSGNTIYF